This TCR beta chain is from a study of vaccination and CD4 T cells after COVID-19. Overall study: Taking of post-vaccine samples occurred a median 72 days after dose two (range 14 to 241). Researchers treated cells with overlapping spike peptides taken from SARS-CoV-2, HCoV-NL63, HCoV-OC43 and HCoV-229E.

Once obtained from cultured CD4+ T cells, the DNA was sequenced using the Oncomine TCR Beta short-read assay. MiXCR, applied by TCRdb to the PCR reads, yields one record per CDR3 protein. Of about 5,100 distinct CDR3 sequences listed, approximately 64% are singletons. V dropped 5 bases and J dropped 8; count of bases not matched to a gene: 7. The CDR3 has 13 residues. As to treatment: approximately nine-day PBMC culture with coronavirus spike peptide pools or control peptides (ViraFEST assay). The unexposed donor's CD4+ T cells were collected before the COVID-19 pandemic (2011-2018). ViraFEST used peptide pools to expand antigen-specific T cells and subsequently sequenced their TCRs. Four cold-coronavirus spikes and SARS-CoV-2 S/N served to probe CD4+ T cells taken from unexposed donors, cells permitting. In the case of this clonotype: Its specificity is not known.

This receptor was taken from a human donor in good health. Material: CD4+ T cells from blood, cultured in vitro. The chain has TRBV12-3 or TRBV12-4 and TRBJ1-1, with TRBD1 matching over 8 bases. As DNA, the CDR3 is TGTGCCAGCAGTCACGGGACAGGCCGAGAAGCTTTCTTT. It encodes CASSHGTGREAFF.